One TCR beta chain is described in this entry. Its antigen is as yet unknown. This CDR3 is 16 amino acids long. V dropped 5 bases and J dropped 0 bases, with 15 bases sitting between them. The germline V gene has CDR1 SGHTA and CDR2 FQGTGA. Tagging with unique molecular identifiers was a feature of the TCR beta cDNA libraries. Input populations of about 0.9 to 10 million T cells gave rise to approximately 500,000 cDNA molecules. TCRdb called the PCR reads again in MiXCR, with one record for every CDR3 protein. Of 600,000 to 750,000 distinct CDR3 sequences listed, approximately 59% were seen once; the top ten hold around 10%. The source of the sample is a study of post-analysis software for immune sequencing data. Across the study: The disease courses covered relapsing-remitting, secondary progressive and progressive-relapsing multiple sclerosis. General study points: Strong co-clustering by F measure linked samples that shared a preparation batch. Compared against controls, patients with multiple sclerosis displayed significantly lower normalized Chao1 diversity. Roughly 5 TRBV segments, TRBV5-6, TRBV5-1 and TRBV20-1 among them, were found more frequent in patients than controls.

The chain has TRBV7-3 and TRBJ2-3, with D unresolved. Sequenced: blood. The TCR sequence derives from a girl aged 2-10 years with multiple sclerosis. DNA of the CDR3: TGTGCCAGCAGCCCAGGACGTTCACCTAGCACAGATACGCAGTATTTT. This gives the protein CASSPGRSPSTDTQYF. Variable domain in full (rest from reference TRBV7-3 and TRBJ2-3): GAGVSQTPSNKVTEKGKYVELRCDPISGHTALYWYRQSLGQGPEFLIYFQGTGAADDSGLPNDRFFAVRPEGSVSTLKIQRTERGDSAVYLCASSPGRSPSTDTQYFGPGTRLTVL.